Shown below are 8 T cell receptor beta chains from a single sample sequenced in a study of shared clonotypes between healthy human individuals. The protocol was immunoSEQ multiplex PCR, while the TCRdb copy is restricted to in-frame clones and leaves out a portion. In the table there are about half a million clones, about 80% of which are singletons. The sample comprised PBMCs. All receptors come from a woman aged 40 to 50 in good health. Some clones in this sample may be carry-over from other donors' samples.

V and J are TRBV27 and TRBJ2-1; weak D call: TRBD1 (6 bases). Per the germline V gene, CDR1 is MNHEY and CDR2 is SMNVEV (reference sequence). The CDR3 sequence is 13 residues long. The V and J ends lost 5 bases and 5 bases respectively, with 10 bases between them. The CDR3 nucleotides are TGTGCCAGCAGTCAGGGGCGGGACAATGAGCAGTTCTTC. Its translation: CASSQGRDNEQFF.

V and J are TRBV12-1 and TRBJ2-5; the DNA was not compared with TRBD2, the D call given in the table. The last part of the DNA fits TRBJ2-7 better; the J call may be wrong. TRBV12-1 represents a pseudogene. The CDR3 runs to 12 residues. The CDR3 DNA follows: TGTGCCGCCACTAGCGGGACGGCCGAGCAGTACTTC. Protein product: CAATSGTAEQYF.

Only one count was recorded for this clone. The same CDR3 can be traced to other DNA sequences in this sample. This rearrangement joins TRBV28 to TRBJ1-5; the D gene is possibly TRBD1 (5 bases). The CDR3 totals 15 residues. The germline CDR1 and CDR2 sequences are MDHEN and SYDVKM. V lost 5 bases and J 1 base, leaving 12 bases between the germline ends. The CDR3 bases are TGTGCCAGCAGTCCTCGTAGGGGAAGCAATCAGCCCCAGCATTTT. Amino acid sequence: CASSPRRGSNQPQHF.

The V call is TRBV18, the J call TRBJ1-1, with D unclear. Per germline, CDR1 KGHSH and CDR2 LQKENI. This CDR3 has 14 residues. V was trimmed by 0 bases and J by 4 bases, leaving 9 bases between them. Here the CDR3 DNA reads TGTGCCAGCTCACCACCGCTGGGTCTCACTGAAGCTTTCTTT. Amino acid sequence: CASSPPLGLTEAFF.

The chain combines TRBV5-1 with TRBJ2-3; 7 nucleotides line up with TRBD2. CDR1 SGHRS and CDR2 YFSETQ come from the germline V gene. The CDR3 consists of 13 residues. With 7 bases clipped from V and 1 base from J, the junction kept 3 bases outside the gene matches. DNA for the CDR3: TGCGCCAGCGGAACTAGCGGCACAGATACGCAGTATTTT. It encodes CASGTSGTDTQYF.

The chain links TRBV6-6 to TRBJ2-5; 8 bases are shared with TRBD2. The germline V gene has CDR1 MNHNY and CDR2 SVGAGI (reference sequence). The CDR3 covers 16 residues. Trimming took 3 bases from V and 5 from J; bases not matched to a gene: 11. Here the CDR3 reads CASSYSSGGLSETQYF. CDR3 bases: TGTGCCAGCAGTTATAGTTCGGGAGGGCTCTCCGAGACCCAGTACTTC.

V usage is TRBV28 and J usage is TRBJ2-3, with TRBD2 identical over 12 bases. Germline V gene data show CDR1 as MDHEN and CDR2 as SYDVKM. The length of the CDR3 is 17 residues. The V gene end was trimmed by 5 bases and the J gene end by 4 bases; junction bases not matched to a gene: 10. CDR3 in amino acids: CASSGLAGGLPPDTQYF. For the CDR3, the DNA is TGTGCCAGCAGTGGTCTAGCGGGAGGGCTTCCCCCAGATACGCAGTATTTT.

V is TRBV25-1 and J is TRBJ2-3; TRBD2 agrees at 11 bases. CDR1 MGHDK and CDR2 SYGVNS come from the germline V gene. The CDR3 spans 16 residues. V was pared by 4 bases and J by 1 base, with 4 bases of the junction left unmatched. The CDR3 DNA reads as TGTGCCAGCAGTGCCTTACTAGCGGGAGGCACAGATACGCAGTATTTT. This sequence encodes CASSALLAGGTDTQYF.